Below are 13 T cell receptor beta chains sequenced from a single sample in a study of CD8 T cells in Susac syndrome. Reverse transcription of roughly 0.45 to 1 ug RNA was carried out with random hexamers. TCRdb reprocessed the immunoSEQ multiplex PCR reads with MiXCR, giving one entry per CDR3 protein. Seen here are about 190,000 distinct CDR3 sequences, under 97% observed once, and the top ten hold approximately 0.1%. The specimen sequenced was CD4+ T cells from PBMCs. These receptors all come from a human donor with Susac syndrome.

V gene TRBV20-1 combines with J gene TRBJ2-3; D is possibly TRBD2 (7 bases). V lost 3 bases and J 3 bases, leaving 10 bases between the germline ends. From germline, CDR1 is DFQATT and CDR2 SNEGSKA (reference sequence). The CDR3 runs to 13 residues. Here the CDR3 reads CSAREGGTDTQYF. The CDR3, as DNA: TGCAGTGCTAGGGAGGGGGGGACAGATACGCAGTATTTT.

The chain recombines TRBV2 with TRBJ2-1; no reliable D call. The germline V gene encodes CDR1 SNHLY and CDR2 FYNNEI. The CDR3 runs to 11 residues. V shed 6 bases and J shed 8 bases, with 8 bases lying between them. The DNA of the CDR3 is TGTGCCAGCAGGGATCTGCATGAGCAGTTCTTC. Its translation is CASRDLHEQFF.

J is TRBJ1-2 and V is TRBV12-3 or TRBV12-4, with 9 bases identical to TRBD1. V was pared by 1 base and J by 8 bases, with 17 bases of the junction left unmatched. The CDR3 has 18 amino acids. The CDR3 here is CASSLVRVPDRGLSGYTF. The CDR3 DNA is TGTGCCAGCAGTTTAGTGAGGGTTCCGGACAGGGGCTTAAGCGGCTACACCTTC.

This chain uses TRBV20-1 with TRBJ2-7; D perhaps matches TRBD1 (5 bases). This CDR3 contains 12 residues. The V gene's germline CDR1 is DFQATT and CDR2 SNEGSKA (reference sequence). Trimming removed 3 bases at V and 3 bases at J, with 9 bases between. In DNA form, the CDR3 reads TGCAGTGCTAGTTGGCAGGGCTACGAGCAGTACTTC. Its translation is CSASWQGYEQYF.

This chain links TRBV6-2 or TRBV6-3 with TRBJ2-5, with 12 bases that match TRBD2. Germline trimming cut 5 bases from V and 7 bases from J; bases unmatched to any gene: 14. The CDR3 runs to 17 residues. The V gene's germline CDR1 is MNHEY and CDR2 SVGEGT. This CDR3 reads CASSNLRTSGKSRTQYF. CDR3 coding DNA: TGTGCCAGCAGTAACCTACGGACTAGCGGGAAGTCTAGGACCCAGTACTTC.

This sequence joins TRBV20-1 and TRBJ2-5; tentatively, D is TRBD1 or TRBD2 (7 bases each). The germline V and J ends were trimmed by 0 bases and 4 bases, with 12 bases remaining between them. The CDR3 spans 14 residues. Germline values: CDR1 DFQATT, CDR2 SNEGSKA (reference sequence). CDR3 coding DNA: TGCAGTGCTAGAGATGGGGGGGACAGAGAGACCCAGTACTTC. Its protein is CSARDGGDRETQYF.

This sequence joins TRBV5-1 and TRBJ2-1; 8 bases align to TRBD2. Germline loops: CDR1 SGHRS, CDR2 YFSETQ. The CDR3 is 14 residues long. The V and J ends lost 7 bases and 4 bases, in that order; junction bases with no gene match: 7. In DNA, the CDR3 is TGCGCCAGCGGACCGGGACTAGGTTACAATGAGCAGTTCTTC. Translated, it gives CASGPGLGYNEQFF.

This chain uses TRBV29-1 with TRBJ2-5; D is ambiguous. Germline-derived CDR1 and CDR2 are SQVTM and ANQGSEA. The germline V and J ends were trimmed by 6 bases and 2 bases, with 19 bases remaining between them. The CDR3 runs 15 residues. Here the CDR3 DNA reads TGCAGCGTGTCGATCTTAGGGCAGCTACAAGAGACCCAGTACTTC. This codes for CSVSILGQLQETQYF.

This chain uses TRBV19 with TRBJ2-7; 10 bases fit TRBD1. The trim removed 3 bases at V and 6 bases at J, leaving 8 bases unmatched. The CDR3 contains 15 residues. Germline CDR1 is LNHDA and CDR2 is SQIVND (reference sequence). The CDR3 is CASSMTGGLLSEQYF. The CDR3 bases are TGTGCCAGTAGTATGACAGGGGGCCTCTTGAGCGAGCAGTACTTC.

The chain recombines TRBV4-1 with TRBJ2-7, with D uncertain. This CDR3 region has 15 residues. From germline, CDR1 is MGHRA and CDR2 YSYEKL. V dropped 0 bases and J dropped 3 bases, with 12 bases sitting between them. The CDR3 protein is CASSQEIQGFYEQYF. CDR3 DNA: TGCGCCAGCAGCCAAGAAATTCAAGGTTTCTACGAGCAGTACTTC.

The V gene is TRBV29-1, the J gene TRBJ1-2; D is unclear. Germline V gene sequence: CDR1 SQVTM, CDR2 ANQGSEA. V lost 6 bases, J lost 6 bases, and 5 bases lay in between. This CDR3 contains 9 residues. CDR3 protein: CSVANGYTF. The CDR3 region has the DNA TGCAGCGTAGCTAATGGCTACACCTTC.

The chain is built from TRBV18 and TRBJ1-1; 9 nucleotides match TRBD1. CDR3 length: 14 amino acids. The J segment lost 3 bases and the V segment lost 5 bases, leaving 4 bases of the junction unmatched. The germline V gene has CDR1 KGHSH and CDR2 LQKENI. CDR3 sequence (DNA): TGTGCCAGCTCAGCAGACAGGGGGTACACTGAAGCTTTCTTT. Translated, it gives CASSADRGYTEAFF.

The chain couples TRBV29-1 to TRBJ1-1, with D possibly matching TRBD1 (5 bases). There are 11 residues in the CDR3. Looked up from germline, CDR1 is SQVTM and CDR2 is ANQGSEA. V dropped 6 bases and J dropped 8 bases, with 13 bases sitting between them. CDR3 nucleotides: TGCAGCGTCGTCAGGGATTTAGAAGCTTTCTTT. Translation: CSVVRDLEAFF.